Sequencing of this T cell receptor (beta chain) was carried out in a study of lymphopenia after photon versus proton radiotherapy. Overall study results and limits: Post-nadir diversity loss with photons came from oligoclonal expansion, particularly CD8+ Temra cells. Survival link was tested only in deceased patients; proton benefit remains a possibility.

Notes on this clone: What it binds is unknown.

This CDR3 comprises 13 residues. Trimming took 5 bases from V and 5 from J, leaving 13 bases between them. CDR1 and CDR2 (germline): GTSNPN, SVGIG (reference sequence). The assay was immunoSEQ multiplex PCR, and TCRdb's table has in-frame clones only and misses some. The top ten hold approximately 2.6% of the sample, which has about 68,000 clones, roughly 91% seen once. This clonotype originated in a woman in her seventies with pancreatic cancer. The sample was peripheral blood, taken from a patient treated with photon-based radiotherapy. V usage is TRBV30 and J usage is TRBJ2-1; a possible D gene is TRBD2 (5 bases). In DNA, the CDR3 is TGTGCCTGGGGCGCCGGGGATGACAATGAGCAGTTCTTC. Translation: CAWGAGDDNEQFF.